The 24 T cell receptor beta chains below were found in one sample sequenced in a study of beta chain features in type 1 diabetes. Expressed TCRB transcripts were sequenced because the isolated RNA had all been reverse transcribed beforehand. The method was immunoSEQ multiplex PCR; TCRdb's version includes in-frame clones alone and lacks a portion of them. Of under 250,000 clones listed, about 30% were seen once; the top ten hold more than 3%. Sequencing was performed on central memory CD4+ T cells from blood. The origin of the receptors is a man younger than 40 in good health.

This chain connects TRBV5-6 to TRBJ2-3; D is perhaps TRBD1 or TRBD2 (5 bases each). CDR3 size: 15 residues. Trimming left V 5 bases short and J 3 bases short, with 16 bases between. CDR1 and CDR2 from the germline V gene are SGHDT and YYEEEE. CDR3 coding DNA: TGTGCCAGCAGTTATAGTCCTGAGGGGACAGATACGCAGTATTTT. This gives the protein CASSYSPEGTDTQYF.

The V and J genes are TRBV4-3 and TRBJ2-2; D not certain. The CDR3 totals 13 residues. Germline CDR1 LGHNA, CDR2 YSLEER. The V gene lost 0 bases and the J gene lost 7 bases, with 6 bases spanning the gap. CDR3 nucleotide sequence: TGCGCCAGCAGCCAAGATGAGGTCGGGGAGCTGTTTTTT. This gives the protein CASSQDEVGELFF.

This clone was seen only a few times. This chain uses TRBV5-4 with TRBJ2-1; 13 positions agree with TRBD2. This CDR3 region has 15 residues. V was clipped by 4 bases and J by 7 bases; unmatched bases: 5. CDR1 is SGHNT and CDR2 is YYREEE in the germline V gene (reference sequence). The CDR3 region is CASSPGLAGLNEQFF. CDR3 bases: TGTGCCAGCAGCCCGGGACTAGCGGGGTTAAATGAGCAGTTCTTC.

The chain uses TRBV7-2 and TRBJ2-6; 7 nucleotides align to TRBD1. Germline assignment: CDR1 SGHTA and CDR2 FQGNSA. Unmatched junction bases numbered 7, after V lost 5 bases and J lost 0 bases. There are 17 residues in the CDR3. CDR3 sequence: CASSPRQGISGANVLTF. The CDR3 DNA reads TGTGCCAGCAGCCCAAGACAGGGTATCTCTGGGGCCAACGTCCTGACTTTC.

The chain recombines TRBV7-2 with TRBJ1-2; 12 bases match TRBD1. This CDR3 has 15 residues. Germline V gene data show CDR1 as SGHTA and CDR2 as FQGNSA. V dropped 5 bases and J dropped 7; count of bases not matched to a gene: 8. The CDR3 coding sequence is TGTGCCAGCAGCCCCCGGGGACAGGGGGCCAGTGGCTACACCTTC. Amino acids: CASSPRGQGASGYTF.

There are many counts of this clone. CDR3 sequence: CAWSAGLAGTGELFF. CDR3 DNA: TGTGCCTGGAGTGCCGGACTAGCGGGGACCGGGGAGCTGTTTTTT. This chain uses TRBV30 with TRBJ2-2; the match to TRBD2 covers 12 bases. V was pared by 1 base and J by 5 bases, with 2 bases of the junction left unmatched. This CDR3 spans 15 amino acids. Germline V gene sequence: CDR1 GTSNPN, CDR2 SVGIG (reference sequence). The full variable domain, completed using reference TRBV30 and TRBJ2-2, is SQTIHQWPATLVQPVGSPLSLECTVEGTSNPNLYWYRQAAGRGLQLLFYSVGIGQISSEVPQNLSASRPQDRQFILSSKKLLLSDSGFYLCAWSAGLAGTGELFFGEGSRLTVL.

V gene TRBV30 combines with J gene TRBJ1-3; tentative D call: TRBD1 (6 bases). Looked up from germline, CDR1 is GTSNPN and CDR2 is SVGIG (reference sequence). Trimming took 3 bases from V and 5 from J, leaving 8 bases between them. This CDR3 comprises 12 residues. CDR3 bases: TGTGCCTGGAGCACAGGGCGAAACACCATATATTTT. Amino acid sequence: CAWSTGRNTIYF.

This clone was seen a handful of times. V gene TRBV5-4 combines with J gene TRBJ1-2; no clear D gene. There are 14 residues in the CDR3. Germline V gene lookup returns CDR1 SGHNT and CDR2 YYREEE (reference sequence). V lost 0 bases and J 3 bases, leaving 9 bases between the germline ends. CDR3 amino acids: CASSLASDYYGYTF. The CDR3 bases are TGTGCCAGCAGCTTGGCCTCGGACTACTATGGCTACACCTTC.

In its sample, this clone was seen a few times. V usage is TRBV2 and J usage is TRBJ2-7; no clear D gene. Germline CDR1 SNHLY, CDR2 FYNNEI. The V gene lost 3 bases and the J gene lost 7 bases, with 13 bases spanning the gap. The CDR3 runs 13 residues. The CDR3, as DNA: TGTGCCAGCAGTGATGGACCGTGGTCGGAGCAGTACTTC. Translating it yields CASSDGPWSEQYF.

V is TRBV11-2 and J is TRBJ2-7; maybe TRBD1 (6 bases). The germline V gene has CDR1 SGHAT and CDR2 FQNNGV. The CDR3 extends over 15 amino acids. V was trimmed by 4 bases and J by 2 bases, leaving 15 bases between them. Written as DNA, the CDR3 is TGTGCCAGCAGCTCCGGGACACCTGTTACCTACGAGCAGTACTTC. This gives the protein CASSSGTPVTYEQYF.

This clone was counted between two and nine times. Only one base separates this from a far larger clonotype, so it likely reflects a read error. The chain joins TRBV7-9 to TRBJ2-6, with D unclear. The CDR3 contains 16 residues. V was cut by 7 bases and J by 0 bases, with 13 bases left in between. Germline assignment: CDR1 SEHNR and CDR2 FQNEAQ (reference sequence). CDR3 sequence reads: CASNSGTDSGANVLTF. The CDR3 DNA reads as TGTGCCAGCAACTCGGGCACCGACTCTGGGGCCAACGTCCTGACTTTC.

A few counts support this clone. The gene calls are TRBV7-2 and TRBJ2-1; tentative D call: TRBD2 (6 bases). The V end lost 2 bases, the J end lost 4 bases, and 12 bases lay between the germline ends. The CDR3 contains 15 residues. The germline V gene has CDR1 SGHTA and CDR2 FQGNSA. The CDR3 coding sequence is TGTGCCAGCAGCTTACTAAGCGGGCCTTACAATGAGCAGTTCTTC. Residues: CASSLLSGPYNEQFF. Using reference TRBV7-2 and TRBJ2-1 for the parts outside the CDR3, the full variable domain is GAGVSQSPSNKVTEKGKDVELRCDPISGHTALYWYRQSLGQGLEFLIYFQGNSAPDKSGLPSDRFSAERTGGSVSTLTIQRTQQEDSAVYLCASSLLSGPYNEQFFGPGTRLTVL.

This chain links TRBV29-1 with TRBJ2-3; D call uncertain. V dropped 1 base and J dropped 5 bases, with 10 bases sitting between them. Germline CDR1 SQVTM, CDR2 ANQGSEA. There are 13 residues in the CDR3. In nucleotides, the CDR3 is TGCAGCGTTGAAGTTAAGACCAGAGATACGCAGTATTTT. Protein sequence: CSVEVKTRDTQYF.

V gene TRBV28 combines with J gene TRBJ2-7, with a possible D match to TRBD2 (5 bases). V lost 10 bases and J lost 2, with 12 bases in between. Germline V gene data show CDR1 as MDHEN and CDR2 as SYDVKM. CDR3 length: 12 residues. This chain's CDR3 is CATAGSAYEQYF. The DNA of the CDR3 is TGTGCCACCGCGGGTAGCGCCTACGAGCAGTACTTC.

This clone was detected only a few times. The sample has other DNA sequences that encode this CDR3 too. The J gene is TRBJ2-1, the V gene TRBV18; 9 bases are shared with TRBD2. CDR3 length equals 15 residues. Trimming took 1 base from V and 5 from J; bases not matched to a gene: 3. Germline CDR1 is KGHSH and CDR2 is LQKENI. DNA for the CDR3: TGTGCCAGCTCACCACTAGCGGGAGCGGACAATGAGCAGTTCTTC. Translating it yields CASSPLAGADNEQFF. The whole variable domain, filled in from reference TRBV18 and TRBJ2-1, reads NAGVMQNPRHLVRRRGQEARLRCSPMKGHSHVYWYRQLPEEGLKFMVYLQKENIIDESGMPKERFSAEFPKEGPSILRIQQVVRGDSAAYFCASSPLAGADNEQFFGPGTRLTVL.

This clone was found many times. V usage is TRBV7-2 and J usage is TRBJ2-3; D is undetermined. Per germline, CDR1 SGHTA and CDR2 FQGNSA. The V and J ends lost 3 bases and 6 bases respectively, with 13 bases between them. The CDR3 has 14 amino acids. The CDR3 protein is CASSFLHGPDTQYF. Here the CDR3 DNA reads TGTGCCAGCAGCTTCCTCCATGGGCCGGATACGCAGTATTTT.

This chain links TRBV11-1 with TRBJ2-2, with TRBD2 identical over 8 bases. Germline CDR1 is SGHAT and CDR2 is FQDESV (reference sequence). The CDR3 length is 15 residues. Losses at the gene ends were 5 bases for V and 6 bases for J; bases not matched to a gene: 8. In DNA, the CDR3 is TGTGCCAGCAGCCCTACTAGCGGTCGGGCCGGGGAGCTGTTTTTT. This translates into CASSPTSGRAGELFF. Using reference TRBV11-1 and TRBJ2-2 for the parts outside the CDR3, the full variable domain is EAEVAQSPRYKITEKSQAVAFWCDPISGHATLYWYRQILGQGPELLVQFQDESVVDDSQLPKDRFSAERLKGVDSTLKIQPAELGDSAMYLCASSPTSGRAGELFFGEGSRLTVL.

This chain links TRBV20-1 with TRBJ2-5; D ambiguous. This CDR3 has 11 residues. CDR1 is DFQATT and CDR2 is SNEGSKA in the germline V gene (reference sequence). V lost 7 bases to trimming and J lost 2 bases, with 8 bases between them. CDR3 loop: CSGAGQETQYF. The CDR3 nucleotides read TGCAGTGGAGCTGGGCAAGAGACCCAGTACTTC.

The J gene is TRBJ2-3, the V gene TRBV27; D uncertain. Trimming stripped 3 bases from V and 4 bases from J, with 8 bases between. CDR1 and CDR2 (germline): MNHEY, SMNVEV (reference sequence). The CDR3 extends over 13 amino acids. The CDR3 loop is CASSFDGPDTQYF. In nucleotides, the CDR3 is TGTGCCAGCAGTTTCGACGGGCCAGATACGCAGTATTTT.

The CDR3 is CASSPVASGYNEQFF. Here the CDR3 DNA reads TGCGCCAGCAGCCCGGTGGCTAGCGGTTACAATGAGCAGTTCTTC. The chain combines TRBV5-1 with TRBJ2-1; TRBD2 matches at 7 bases. CDR3 length equals 15 residues. Per the germline V gene, CDR1 is SGHRS and CDR2 is YFSETQ. J lost 4 bases, V lost 4 bases, and 8 bases had no gene match.

J is TRBJ2-5 and V is TRBV11-2; D possibly corresponds to TRBD2 (6 bases). The CDR3 is 16 residues long. Between the trimmed V and J ends, which lost 1 base and 1 base, there was a span of 13 bases. CDR1 SGHAT and CDR2 FQNNGV come from the germline V gene. DNA of the CDR3: TGTGCCAGCAGCTTAGTCGGGGGAGCGCCCCAAGAGACCCAGTACTTC. It specifies CASSLVGGAPQETQYF.

In its sample, this clone was seen a few times. For the CDR3, the DNA is TGCGCCAGCAGCCAGACAGGGCTCAACACTGAAGCTTTCTTT. This sequence encodes CASSQTGLNTEAFF. The rearrangement joins TRBV5-1 to TRBJ1-1, with 7 bases lining up with TRBD1. Germline V CDR1 and CDR2: SGHRS, YFSETQ. After removal of 4 bases from V and 2 bases from J, the junction contained 5 bases not matched to a gene. This CDR3 is built from 14 residues.

CDR3 DNA sequence: TGTGCCAGCAGCTTATTGACTTATCGACGCGCCACACACTTCTACGAGCAGTACTTC. Translated, it gives CASSLLTYRRATHFYEQYF. This chain connects TRBV7-8 to TRBJ2-7; D gene ambiguous. Germline-derived CDR1 and CDR2 are SGHVS and FQNEAQ. V was trimmed by 2 bases and J by 3 bases, leaving 26 bases between them. This CDR3 region has 19 residues.

A note on this clone: The germline gene is not matched at one end of the junction; a read error may be the cause. This same CDR3 is encoded by further DNA sequences in the sample. J is TRBJ2-1 and V is TRBV30, with TRBD2 matching over 11 bases. This CDR3 is built from 14 residues. Germline V lookup: CDR1 GTSNPN, CDR2 SVGIG (reference sequence). The CDR3 loop reads CAWTLGLAANEQFF. Written as DNA, the CDR3 is TGCGCATGGACCTTGGGACTAGCGGCAAATGAGCAGTTCTTC.